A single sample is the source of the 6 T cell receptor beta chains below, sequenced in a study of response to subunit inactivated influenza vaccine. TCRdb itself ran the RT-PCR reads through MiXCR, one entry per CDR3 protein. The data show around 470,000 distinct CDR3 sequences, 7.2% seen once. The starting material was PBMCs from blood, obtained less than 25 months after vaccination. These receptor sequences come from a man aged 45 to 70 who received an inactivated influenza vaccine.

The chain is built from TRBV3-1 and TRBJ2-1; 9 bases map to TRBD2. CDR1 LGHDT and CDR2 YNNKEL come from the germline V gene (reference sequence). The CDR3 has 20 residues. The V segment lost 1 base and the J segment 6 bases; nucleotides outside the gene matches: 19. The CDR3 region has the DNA TGTGCCAGCAGCCAAGTCCCTCGACTAGCGGCTCAAGCCCTCCTCAATGAGCAGTTCTTC. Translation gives CASSQVPRLAAQALLNEQFF.

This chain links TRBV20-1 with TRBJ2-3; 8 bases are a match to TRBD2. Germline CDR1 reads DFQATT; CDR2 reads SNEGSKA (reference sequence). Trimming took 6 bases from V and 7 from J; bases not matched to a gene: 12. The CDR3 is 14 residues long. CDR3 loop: CSAPSGTRTNTQYF. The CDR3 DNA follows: TGCAGTGCCCCTTCCGGGACTAGAACCAATACGCAGTATTTT.

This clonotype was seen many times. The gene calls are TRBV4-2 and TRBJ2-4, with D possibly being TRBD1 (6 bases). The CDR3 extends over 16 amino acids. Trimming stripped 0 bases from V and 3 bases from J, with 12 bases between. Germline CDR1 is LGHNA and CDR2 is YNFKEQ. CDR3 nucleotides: TGTGCCAGCAGCCAAGATGAGGGGGTGGGCAAAAACATTCAGTACTTC. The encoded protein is CASSQDEGVGKNIQYF.

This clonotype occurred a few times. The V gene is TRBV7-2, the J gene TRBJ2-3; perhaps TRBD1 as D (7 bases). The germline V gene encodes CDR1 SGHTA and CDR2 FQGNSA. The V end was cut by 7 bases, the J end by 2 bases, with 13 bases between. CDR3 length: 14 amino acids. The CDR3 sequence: CASKEGANTDTQYF. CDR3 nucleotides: TGTGCCAGCAAGGAGGGGGCCAACACAGATACGCAGTATTTT.

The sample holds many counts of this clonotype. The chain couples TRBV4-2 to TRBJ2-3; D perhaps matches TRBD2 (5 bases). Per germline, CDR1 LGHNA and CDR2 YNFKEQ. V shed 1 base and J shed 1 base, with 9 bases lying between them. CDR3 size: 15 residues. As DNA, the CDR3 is TGTGCCAGCAGCCAAGGGGATAGCGGCACAGATACGCAGTATTTT. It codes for CASSQGDSGTDTQYF.

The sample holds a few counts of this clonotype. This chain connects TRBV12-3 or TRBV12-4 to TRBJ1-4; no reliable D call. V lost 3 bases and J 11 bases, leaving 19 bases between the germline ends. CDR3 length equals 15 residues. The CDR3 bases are TGTGCCAGCAGTTTTCCGCGGACCCAAGGGTTGAAACTGTTTTTT. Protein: CASSFPRTQGLKLFF.